These T cell receptor beta chains were read from a single sample in a study of shared clonotypes between healthy human individuals. Assay: immunoSEQ multiplex PCR; the TCRdb copy retains only in-frame clones and omits some. This sample yields roughly 2.6 million clones, of which about 92% are seen a single time; around 0.15% belongs to the top ten. The material sequenced was naive CD4+ T cells sorted from blood. Receptors were obtained from a man in his late teens or twenties in good health. The CDR3 runs from the conserved cysteine through the conserved F or W. A D gene is named only where the DNA matches it firmly. Size is omitted from some rows. Given values are once, few, many or a class for expanded clones.

v_call	clone_size	j_call	d_call	cdr3_nt	cdr3_aa
TRBV19	NA	TRBJ2-5	NA	TGTGCCAGTAGTATGCAGGGGCCGGAGACCCAGTACTTC	CASSMQGPETQYF
TRBV27	once	TRBJ2-5	TRBD1	TGTGCCAGCAGTTCCGCACAGGGGTACCAAGAGACCCAGTACTTC	CASSSAQGYQETQYF
TRBV6-6	NA	TRBJ1-5	NA	TGTGCCAGCAAGGGCACAGATCTAGGGGCCCAGCATTTT	CASKGTDLGAQHF
TRBV9	NA	TRBJ2-1	NA	TGTGCCAGCAGCGTAGGGGGTCTGGGAATGAATGAGCAGTTCTTC	CASSVGGLGMNEQFF
TRBV18	once	TRBJ1-5	TRBD1	TGTGCCAGCTCCCTTGGGACAGGGGGAATACAGCCCCAGCATTTT	CASSLGTGGIQPQHF
TRBV18	NA	TRBJ2-2	NA	TGTGCCAGCTCCCCCTCCGAGGTCGGGGAGCTGTTTTTT	CASSPSEVGELFF
TRBV20-1	NA	TRBJ2-7	NA	TGCAGTGCCCAGAGACAGTTTCAGCAGTACTTC	CSAQRQFQQYF
TRBV18	NA	TRBJ1-6	TRBD1	TGTGCCAGCTCACCCGGGACAGGGGATTGGTCACCCCTCCACTTT	CASSPGTGDWSPLHF
TRBV10-1	few	TRBJ2-7	NA	TGCGCCACCAACGAAGGGTACGAGCAGTACTTC	CATNEGYEQYF
TRBV19	NA	TRBJ1-6	NA	TGTGCCAGTAGTATAGACAAGGGTGGCAATTCACCCCTCCACTTT	CASSIDKGGNSPLHF
TRBV11-3	NA	TRBJ2-3	TRBD2	TGTGCCAGCAGCTGGGGGACTAGCGGAAACACAGATACGCAGTATTTT	CASSWGTSGNTDTQYF
TRBV6-1	NA	TRBJ2-7	NA	TGTGCCAGCATAGGACAGACCTACGAGCAGTACTTC	CASIGQTYEQYF
TRBV5-6	NA	TRBJ2-3	TRBD2	TGTGCCAGCAGCTCCACCGGACTAGCGGGCACAGATACGCAGTATTTT	CASSSTGLAGTDTQYF
TRBV25-1	NA	TRBJ2-5	TRBD1	TGTGCCAGCAGTGCGACAAAGGGACAGGGGGTCCAAGAGACCCAGTACTTC	CASSATKGQGVQETQYF
TRBV2	NA	TRBJ2-3	NA	TGTGCCAGCACTTCCTTCGTTAGGATAGATACGCAGTATTTT	CASTSFVRIDTQYF
TRBV5-6	once	TRBJ2-6	NA	TGTGCCAGCAGCTTGGCATCGGCCGACAGCCGCTCTGGGGCCAACGTCCTGACTTTC	CASSLASADSRSGANVLTF
TRBV5-1	NA	TRBJ2-3	TRBD2	TGCGCCAGCAGCTTGATAGGGAGGGAGAGCACAGATACGCAGTATTTT	CASSLIGRESTDTQYF
TRBV5-5	NA	TRBJ2-5	TRBD2	TGTGCCAGCAGCCCAGGACTAGCGGGAGGCGAGACCCAGTACTTC	CASSPGLAGGETQYF
TRBV2	NA	TRBJ1-1	TRBD1	TGTGCCAGCAGGGGGGACAGGGGGACTGAAGCTTTCTTT	CASRGDRGTEAFF
TRBV6-6	NA	TRBJ2-2	NA	TGTGCCAGCAACGAAGGGCCGAGGGAGCTGTTTTTT	CASNEGPRELFF
TRBV7-2	NA	TRBJ1-1	NA	TGTGCCAGCATCAACATGAACACTGAAGCTTTCTTT	CASINMNTEAFF
TRBV5-1	once	TRBJ2-7	NA	TGCGCCAGCAGCTTGGTATCTCCCCCCTACGAGCAGTACTTC	CASSLVSPPYEQYF
TRBV9	NA	TRBJ1-5	NA	TGTGCCAGCAGCGTAGGGAGGGGTCCGCAGGAGCCCCAGCATTTT	CASSVGRGPQEPQHF
TRBV2	once	TRBJ1-2	NA	TGTGCCAGCAGTGATTGGGGATCTGGCTACACCTTC	CASSDWGSGYTF
TRBV19	few	TRBJ1-1	NA	TGTGCCAGTAGTATGGGACCGGTGGGGCAGAACACTGAAGCTTTCTTT	CASSMGPVGQNTEAFF
TRBV4-2	NA	TRBJ2-3	TRBD1	TGTGCCAGCAGCCTCCAGACAGGGCAGGGGACAGATACGCAGTATTTT	CASSLQTGQGTDTQYF
TRBV7-6	once	TRBJ2-5	NA	TGTGCCAGCGGGAACCAAGAGACCCAGTACTTC	CASGNQETQYF
TRBV5-1	few	TRBJ1-1	TRBD1	TGCGCCAGCAGCGTAGACAGGGGGAACACTGAAGCTTTCTTT	CASSVDRGNTEAFF
TRBV28	once	TRBJ1-2	TRBD1	TGTGCCAGCCTCGGAGGGGGCCGAAACTATGGCTACACCTTC	CASLGGGRNYGYTF
TRBV5-4	NA	TRBJ2-5	TRBD1	TGTGCCAGCAGCTCACCGACAGGGGTGATCGAGACCCAGTACTTC	CASSSPTGVIETQYF
TRBV30	NA	TRBJ2-6	NA	TGTGCCTGGGGAGGGCAGGTCTACTCTGGGGCCAACGTCCTGACTTTC	CAWGGQVYSGANVLTF
TRBV6-5	NA	TRBJ1-1	NA	TGTGCCAGCAGCCACGACACCCTTAACACTGAAGCTTTCTTT	CASSHDTLNTEAFF
TRBV4-3	NA	TRBJ1-1	NA	TGCGCCAGCAGCCAAGATCTTTTGAGTAGGCAAGCTTTCTTT	CASSQDLLSRQAFF
TRBV7-2	NA	TRBJ2-7	NA	TGTGCCAGCAGCTTAGTCGACTTCCCGAGCTCCTACGAGCAGTACTTC	CASSLVDFPSSYEQYF
TRBV6-1	NA	TRBJ2-6	NA	TGTGCCAGCAGTGAGCTTTGGCAGTCGGACGTCCTGACTTTC	CASSELWQSDVLTF
TRBV2	NA	TRBJ1-5	NA	TGTGCCAGCAGTGAAATGGGGGCTAATCAGCCCCAGCATTTT	CASSEMGANQPQHF
TRBV10-1	NA	TRBJ2-1	TRBD2	TGCGCCAGCAGTGGGACTAGCGGGGCCTACAATGAGCAGTTCTTC	CASSGTSGAYNEQFF
TRBV5-4	NA	TRBJ2-7	NA	TGTGCCAGCAGCATAGGGATCGCCTACGAGCAGTACTTC	CASSIGIAYEQYF
TRBV25-1	NA	TRBJ2-1	TRBD2	TGTGCCAGCAGTGTAGGCGGGAGAACCTACAATGAGCAGTTCTTC	CASSVGGRTYNEQFF
TRBV5-1	NA	TRBJ2-5	TRBD2	TGCGCCAGCAGTATAGCGGGAGATCAAGAGACCCAGTACTTC	CASSIAGDQETQYF
TRBV7-8	NA	TRBJ2-2	TRBD2	TGTGCAGGGCGGGAGCACGGGGAGCTGTTTTTT	CAGREHGELFF
TRBV5-4	NA	TRBJ1-1	TRBD1	TGTGCCAGCAGCTTTGGGTGGACAGGCGGTGGGAACACTGAAGCTTTCTTT	CASSFGWTGGGNTEAFF
TRBV7-2	NA	TRBJ1-2	NA	TGTGCCAGCAGCTTAGATAAGAGTGCCTATGGCTACACCTTC	CASSLDKSAYGYTF
TRBV13	NA	TRBJ1-3	TRBD1	TGTGCCAGCAGCCCGGGCCGGACAGGAGGAAACACCATATATTTT	CASSPGRTGGNTIYF
TRBV5-6	once	TRBJ1-4	NA	TGTGCCAGCAGCTCCGGGGACACTGTCGAAAAACTGTTTTTT	CASSSGDTVEKLFF
TRBV18	few	TRBJ1-1	TRBD1	TGTGCCAGCTCACTAGGGACAGGGCGGGACACTGAAGCTTTCTTT	CASSLGTGRDTEAFF
TRBV6-1	once	TRBJ1-6	NA	TGTGCCACCGGGGGTCTAGTAAATTCACCCCTCCACTTT	CATGGLVNSPLHF
TRBV19	NA	TRBJ2-7	TRBD2	TGTGCCAGTACCCCCTCGGGGGGGCACTACGAGCAGTACTTC	CASTPSGGHYEQYF
TRBV6-1	NA	TRBJ2-3	NA	TGTGCCAGCAGTGAACGAGGAGATACGCAGTATTTT	CASSERGDTQYF
TRBV28	NA	TRBJ2-7	TRBD2	TGTGCCAGCAAGATCGGGACTAGCGGCTACGAGCAGTACTTC	CASKIGTSGYEQYF
TRBV25-1	NA	TRBJ1-4	NA	TGTGCCAGCAGTGAGTCCCGAGGAGGGAATGAAAAACTGTTTTTT	CASSESRGGNEKLFF
TRBV6-1	NA	TRBJ1-5	TRBD1	TGTGCCAGCACTGGACAGGGGTTACAGCCCCAGCATTTT	CASTGQGLQPQHF